This T cell receptor beta chain was sequenced in a study of immune cell composition in non-small cell lung cancer. Study-wide results and caveats: Smoking pack-years did not significantly correlate with tumour TCR-beta clonality.

Trimming removed 5 bases from V and 6 bases from J; junction bases left unmatched: 6. CDR3 length: 14 residues. Germline V CDR1 and CDR2: SGHVS, FQNEAQ. Generated by immunoSEQ multiplex PCR, the TCRdb table keeps only in-frame clones and is missing some. In the table there are roughly 16,000 clones, around 80% of which are singletons. Normal lung sampling was at least 3 cm from the tumour, as distant as possible. For this clone: Antigen unknown.

The same specimen was also included in a second study, on CD4 T cells in lung cancer. From that study: CD4+ clones recognizing candidate mutation-encoded neoepitopes were isolated from blood. Donors, mostly former smokers, were 60 to 69 at blood donation. In vitro naive T-cell priming might explain some blood-derived responses.

Sequenced material: non-adjacent lung tissue. The chain links TRBV7-8 to TRBJ2-1; TRBD2 matches 8 bases. The sequence derives from a human donor with non-small cell lung cancer. In DNA, the CDR3 is TGTGCCAGCAGCCCTCGGGAGGGGGTCAATGAGCAGTTCTTC. It encodes CASSPREGVNEQFF.